This T cell receptor (beta chain) was observed in a study of T cell clones after liver transplantation. Study overall: Liver transplant recipients had immunosuppression withdrawal attempted within 2 years. Pre-transplant mixed lymphocyte reactions yielded third-party-reactive TCRbeta sequences as comparators for graft-donor-reactive sequences. Study conclusions and caveats: Small, mixed patient groups and varying post-transplant times limit these conclusions. Donor-reactive sequences fell more than third party-reactive ones, suggesting partial deletion.

The repertoire was sequenced with immunoSEQ multiplex PCR; TCRdb's copy has only in-frame clones and lacks some. The table has around 60,000 clones, 71% seen once; the top ten hold approximately 16%. CDR1 is MDHEN and CDR2 is SYDVKM in the germline V gene. The CDR3 sequence is 13 residues long. Trimming pared 3 bases from V and 7 bases from J, leaving 7 bases between. This clone showed up just a few times. Its cognate antigen is unknown. The source material was CD4+ T cells from blood, sampled before liver transplant. The clonotype was recovered from a human donor who received a liver transplant. The gene calls are TRBV28 and TRBJ1-6; D not resolved. The CDR3 DNA sequence: TGTGCCAGCAGTTTGTTCCGGAATTCACCCCTCCACTTT. Encoded protein: CASSLFRNSPLHF.